This entry features one T cell receptor (beta chain) sequence. The data originate from a study of lymphopenia after photon versus proton radiotherapy. Data came from immunoSEQ multiplex PCR; TCRdb stores just in-frame clones and leaves some out. The repertoire has 30,000 to 40,000 clones, 75% to 90% of them found once; the top ten carry about 14%. In germline, CDR1 is SNHLY, CDR2 FYNNEI. V dropped 6 bases and J dropped 2 bases, with 14 bases sitting between them. The CDR3 is made up of 15 amino acids. Sequencing used peripheral blood, obtained from a patient treated with proton-based radiotherapy. The rearrangement joins TRBV2 to TRBJ2-1; TRBD1 is a possible D gene (5 bases). The origin of this receptor is a woman aged 70-85 years with pancreatic cancer. The CDR3 sequence is CASSYQDSTYNEQFF. DNA of the CDR3: TGTGCCAGCAGCTACCAAGACAGTACCTACAATGAGCAGTTCTTC.